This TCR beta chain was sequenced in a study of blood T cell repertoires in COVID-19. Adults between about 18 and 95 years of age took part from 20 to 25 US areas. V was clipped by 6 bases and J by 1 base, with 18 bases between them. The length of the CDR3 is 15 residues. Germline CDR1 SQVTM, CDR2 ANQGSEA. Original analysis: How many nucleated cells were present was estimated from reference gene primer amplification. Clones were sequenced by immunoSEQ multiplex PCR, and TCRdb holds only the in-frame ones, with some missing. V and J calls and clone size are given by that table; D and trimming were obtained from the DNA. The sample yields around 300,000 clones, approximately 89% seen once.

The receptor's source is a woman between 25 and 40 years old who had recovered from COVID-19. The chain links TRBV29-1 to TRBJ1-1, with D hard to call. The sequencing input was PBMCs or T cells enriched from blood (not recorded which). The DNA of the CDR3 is TGCAGCGTCTCGGGTCTGCTGACCCCGAACACTGAAGCTTTCTTT. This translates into CSVSGLLTPNTEAFF.